A selection of T cell receptor beta chains follows, all from one sample in a study of T cells in Graves' hyperthyroidism and ophthalmopathy. A single record per CDR3 protein comes from TCRdb applying MiXCR to the multiplex PCR reads. Of more than 300,000 distinct CDR3 sequences listed, about a fifth are singletons. Sequenced sample: blood. These receptors all stem from a man aged 18-30 years with Graves' ophthalmopathy. Both conserved end residues are part of each CDR3. The D gene is left open where the match is weak. Size is stated for part of the rows, as once, few or many counts, or as a class when the clone is expanded.

>15|TRBV5-1|once|TRBJ2-2|-
CASSLTQVTTGELFF
TGCGCCAGCAGCTTGACCCAGGTCACCACCGGGGAGCTGTTTTTT
>15|TRBV19|many|TRBJ1-2|-
CASSPPDLLVYGYTF
TGTGCCAGTAGTCCACCGGACTTACTAGTCTATGGCTACACCTTC
>15|TRBV28|-|TRBJ2-3|-
CASMTVGEVTDTQYF
TGTGCCAGCATGACGGTGGGCGAAGTCACAGATACGCAGTATTTT
>14|TRBV2|many|TRBJ2-3|-
CASSEQLDTDTQYF
TGTGCCAGCAGTGAACAGTTGGACACAGATACGCAGTATTTT
>18|TRBV9|few|TRBJ1-2|TRBD1
CASSGQGARGPSIHGYTF
TGTGCCAGCAGCGGACAGGGGGCTCGGGGTCCCTCTATCCATGGCTACACCTTC
>14|TRBV24-1|many|TRBJ2-7|-
CATSDRRSSYEQYF
TGTGCCACCAGTGATCGGCGGAGTTCCTACGAGCAGTACTTC
>13|TRBV28|many|TRBJ1-2|-
CASSLQGRYGYTF
TGTGCCAGCAGTTTACAGGGGCGTTATGGCTACACCTTC
>16|TRBV18|few|TRBJ2-1|-
CASSHREDLYTDAQFF
TGTGCCAGCTCACACAGGGAGGACCTTTATACCGACGCGCAGTTCTTC
>17|TRBV9|few|TRBJ2-1|TRBD1
CASSGYRGPRPYNEQFF
TGTGCCAGCAGCGGCTACAGGGGGCCCCGACCTTACAATGAGCAGTTCTTC
>14|TRBV6-1|few|TRBJ1-4|-
CASSSQRGNEKLFF
TGTGCCAGCAGTTCTCAGAGGGGTAATGAAAAACTGTTTTTT
>12|TRBV19|-|TRBJ1-4|-
CASQRGNEKLFF
TGTGCCAGTCAGAGGGGGAATGAAAAACTGTTTTTT
>12|TRBV27|-|TRBJ2-3|-
CASSLAGYTQYF
TGTGCCAGCAGTTTAGCGGGGTATACGCAGTATTTT
>16|TRBV2|-|TRBJ1-1|TRBD1
CASSAHRDRVSTEAFF
TGTGCCAGCAGCGCCCACCGGGACAGGGTGAGCACTGAAGCTTTCTTT
>15|TRBV20-1|-|TRBJ2-7|-
CSARDIRDNPYEQYF
TGCAGTGCTAGGGACATCCGGGACAACCCCTACGAGCAGTACTTC
>18|TRBV4-1|-|TRBJ1-4|TRBD1
CASSPPEDRGTTNEKLFF
TGCGCCAGCAGCCCCCCGGAGGACAGGGGGACAACTAATGAAAAACTGTTTTTT
>14|TRBV5-1|many|TRBJ2-3|-
CASGDMPSTDTQYF
TGCGCCAGCGGAGATATGCCCTCCACAGATACGCAGTATTTT
>16|TRBV4-1|-|TRBJ2-3|TRBD2
CASSLLAGGLGDTQYF
TGCGCCAGCAGCCTTCTAGCGGGGGGGCTGGGAGATACGCAGTATTTT
>12|TRBV11-2|many|TRBJ1-5|-
CASSSLGQPQHF
TGTGCCAGCAGCTCGTTAGGTCAGCCCCAGCATTTT
>14|TRBV7-9|many|TRBJ2-5|-
CASSPAGAQETQYF
TGTGCCAGCAGCCCCGCGGGGGCCCAAGAGACCCAGTACTTC
>12|TRBV20-1|few|TRBJ1-2|-
CSASTMNYGYTF
TGCAGTGCTAGTACGATGAACTATGGCTACACCTTC
>13|TRBV20-1|many|TRBJ1-2|-
CSARRGVDYGYTF
TGCAGTGCTAGGCGGGGGGTGGACTATGGCTACACCTTC
>17|TRBV5-1|few|TRBJ1-3|-
CASSLVAGGVLGNTIYF
TGCGCCAGCAGCTTGGTGGCAGGTGGGGTCCTCGGAAACACCATATATTTT
>14|TRBV2|many|TRBJ1-2|-
CASSEALSGYGYTF
TGTGCCAGCAGTGAAGCGCTTTCAGGGTATGGCTACACCTTC
>14|TRBV5-1|many|TRBJ2-7|TRBD1
CASSTGTGGYEQYF
TGCGCCAGCAGCACCGGGACAGGGGGCTACGAGCAGTACTTC
>17|TRBV14|-|TRBJ2-4|-
CASSQGEYWQPKNIQYF
TGTGCCAGCAGCCAAGGAGAGTATTGGCAACCAAAAAACATTCAGTACTTC
>13|TRBV7-8|many|TRBJ2-5|-
CASSSDPGTLAYF
TGTGCCAGCAGCTCGGATCCTGGGACCCTTGCGTACTTC
>14|TRBV5-6|many|TRBJ2-3|TRBD2
CASSRTSRADTQYF
TGTGCCAGCAGCAGGACTAGCCGGGCAGATACGCAGTATTTT
>15|TRBV2|many|TRBJ2-1|TRBD2
CASNRQAGTDSEQFF
TGTGCCAGCAATAGACAAGCGGGGACTGATAGTGAGCAGTTCTTC
>15|TRBV24-1|few|TRBJ1-4|-
CASLGGFATNEKLFF
TGTGCCTCACTAGGGGGGTTCGCAACTAATGAAAAACTGTTTTTT
>17|TRBV7-3|-|TRBJ2-7|TRBD2
CASSETGTSGGIYEQYF
TGTGCCAGCAGCGAAACCGGGACTAGCGGGGGGATCTACGAGCAGTACTTC
>11|TRBV10-3|many|TRBJ2-5|-
CAISSTETQYF
TGTGCCATCAGTAGTACAGAGACCCAGTACTTC
>14|TRBV19|few|TRBJ2-3|-
CASSLLTATDTQYF
TGTGCCAGTAGTCTCTTGACAGCCACAGATACGCAGTATTTT
>13|TRBV6-1|many|TRBJ1-1|-
CASRSPDNTEAFF
TGTGCCAGCAGGTCGCCCGATAACACTGAAGCTTTCTTT
>15|TRBV11-1|-|TRBJ1-5|TRBD1
CASTKTGQGPQPQHF
TGTGCCAGCACCAAAACGGGACAGGGGCCTCAGCCCCAGCATTTT
>15|TRBV7-9|many|TRBJ2-7|-
CASSPQGFRAYEQYF
TGTGCCAGCAGCCCCCAGGGGTTTAGGGCGTACGAGCAGTACTTC
>18|TRBV4-1|-|TRBJ2-7|-
CASSQEVAHTRSPHEQYF
TGCGCCAGCAGCCAAGAGGTGGCCCACACTCGATCCCCCCACGAGCAGTACTTC
>15|TRBV19|-|TRBJ1-6|TRBD1
CASRTTGTGDSPLHF
TGTGCCAGTCGTACCACCGGGACAGGGGATTCACCCCTCCACTTT
>15|TRBV5-1|few|TRBJ1-3|-
CASSLTGSSGNTIYF
TGCGCCAGCAGCTTGACCGGCAGCTCTGGAAACACCATATATTTT
>15|TRBV11-2|-|TRBJ2-7|-
CASSSLTDGPYEQYF
TGTGCCAGCAGCTCGTTGACAGACGGGCCCTACGAGCAGTACTTC
>16|TRBV12-3/TRBV12-4|many|TRBJ1-1|-
CASSLARTVENTEAFF
TGTGCCAGCAGTTTAGCCCGGACGGTAGAGAACACTGAAGCTTTCTTT